This TCR beta chain is drawn from a study of shared clonotypes between healthy human individuals. Broader study findings: Relative to clonotypes present in all four donors, those not shared had lower generation probabilities.

CDR1 is SNHLY and CDR2 is FYNNEI in the germline V gene. CDR3 length: 14 residues. Trimming removed 8 bases from V and 3 bases from J; junction bases left unmatched: 9. The authors ran the assay at deep level. Authors' methods: ImmunoSEQ output lacked quality scores and full-length reads, limiting matched filtering. Sequencing was performed with immunoSEQ multiplex PCR; in TCRdb, only in-frame clones are kept and a portion is missing. V and J calls and clone size are those listed in that table; D and trimming were worked out from the DNA. The sample consists of roughly 2 million clones, roughly 94% of them appearing once. As to this clone: Its antigen is not known.

The sequence was collected from a young man in good health. The sample was naive CD4+ T cells sorted from blood. Described subset: CD45RA+ positively selected. The chain is built from TRBV2 and TRBJ2-7; 8 nucleotides line up with TRBD2. CDR3 DNA: TGTGCCAGCCTAGTGGGCGGGGGGTTCTACGAGCAGTACTTC. Its translation: CASLVGGGFYEQYF.